This paragraph reports one TCR beta chain. One base away lies a much larger clone, so this may be a sequencing read error. This CDR3 region has 11 residues. The germline V and J ends were trimmed by 5 bases and 3 bases, with 5 bases remaining between them. This sample stems from a study of control samples from healthy donors and cancer patients. The table came from immunoSEQ multiplex PCR; TCRdb's copy has only in-frame clones and leaves some out. This table holds under 450,000 clones, approximately 90% found once. The source is a middle-aged man with head and neck cancer. The V call is TRBV12-3 or TRBV12-4, the J call TRBJ2-7; no definite D call. Sequencing was carried out using PBMCs. The CDR3 is CASSQDYEQYF. The CDR3 coding sequence is TGTGCCAGCAGTCAAGACTACGAGCAGTACTTC.